Below are 7 T cell receptor beta chains sequenced from a single sample in a study of blood T cell repertoires in COVID-19 (dated by TCRdb to 2019 to 2021). The library was produced with the immunoSEQ multiplex PCR assay. The clones in this table, taken by TCRdb from immuneACCESS, are in-frame only. Not every clone is retained; where verified, under half of the shortfall comes from an unresolved V gene, and the cause of the rest is unknown. The sample table holds around 71,000 clones, of which about 79% were seen once. The ten top clones hold roughly 27% of the sample. Sequencing was done on a sample of peripheral blood. Source of these receptors: a man between 65 and 79 years old with acute or convalescent COVID-19.

This chain connects TRBV5-6 to TRBJ1-2, with TRBD1 matching 9 bases. From germline, CDR1 is SGHDT and CDR2 YYEEEE. There are 13 residues in the CDR3. The V segment lost 3 bases and the J segment 10 bases; nucleotides outside the gene matches: 7. The CDR3 here is CASSSRDRVLYTF. CDR3 sequence (DNA): TGTGCCAGCAGCTCCCGGGACAGGGTTCTCTACACCTTC.

This clone has only a few counts. The chain links TRBV10-3 to TRBJ2-5, with 14 bases that match TRBD2. Per the germline V gene, CDR1 is ENHRY and CDR2 is SYGVKD. J was trimmed by 4 bases and V by 4 bases; bases with no gene match: 5. This CDR3 comprises 16 residues. CDR3 amino acids: CAISAPGLAGAETQYF. CDR3 nucleotides: TGTGCCATCAGTGCTCCGGGACTAGCGGGAGCAGAGACCCAGTACTTC.

V and J are TRBV7-9 and TRBJ2-2; tentative D call: TRBD1 (5 bases). Between the trimmed V and J ends, which lost 2 bases and 9 bases, there was a span of 7 bases. The CDR3 sequence is 12 residues long. Germline V gives CDR1 SEHNR, CDR2 FQNEAQ (reference sequence). Here the CDR3 DNA reads TGTGCCAGCAGCTTACAGGGTCGGGAGCTGTTTTTT. This gives the protein CASSLQGRELFF.

This chain links TRBV19 with TRBJ1-2, with TRBD1 as a possible D gene (5 bases). The V end was cut by 0 bases, the J end by 2 bases, with 13 bases between. This CDR3 spans 16 amino acids. The germline V gene has CDR1 LNHDA and CDR2 SQIVND (reference sequence). CDR3 protein: CASSIDPPRGNYGYTF. CDR3 DNA: TGTGCCAGTAGTATAGATCCTCCTAGGGGCAACTATGGCTACACCTTC.

This rearrangement joins TRBV3-1 (or the pseudogene TRBV3-2) to TRBJ1-4; possible D gene TRBD1, 5 bases. Looked up from germline, CDR1 is LGHDT and CDR2 is YNNKEL (reference sequence). V was clipped by 2 bases and J by 5 bases, with 12 bases between them. The CDR3 has 15 residues. CDR3: CASSQWGSGNEKLFF. The CDR3 DNA reads TGTGCCAGCAGCCAATGGGGCAGTGGAAATGAAAAACTGTTTTTT.

V usage is TRBV21-1 and J usage is TRBJ2-7; the table's D gene call, TRBD2, was not cross checked with the DNA. TRBV21-1 is designated a pseudogene. The CDR3 sequence is 17 residues long. Here the CDR3 DNA reads TGTGCCAGCAGCAAAGAGCGGGTCGGGACGGCTTCCTACGAGCAGTACTTC. Translated, it gives CASSKERVGTASYEQYF.

The chain uses TRBV30 and TRBJ1-5, with D possibly being TRBD1 (6 bases). V shed 4 bases and J shed 2 bases, with 12 bases lying between them. Germline V gives CDR1 GTSNPN, CDR2 SVGIG (reference sequence). CDR3 size: 14 residues. As DNA, the CDR3 is TGTGCCTGGAATGAGGGGGACCGCAATCAGCCCCAGCATTTT. Translation: CAWNEGDRNQPQHF.